This is a list of T cell receptor beta chains from one sample in a study of regulatory T cells in long-lasting Graves disease. TCRdb passed the multiplex PCR reads through MiXCR, listing each CDR3 protein once. The sample shows more than 400,000 distinct CDR3 sequences, 16% of them seen only once. This same sample was also part of a study on T cells in Graves' hyperthyroidism and ophthalmopathy.

The input for sequencing was peripheral blood mononuclear cells (PBMCs), taken at new diagnosis, from a patient treated with antithyroid drugs. These TCRs come from a woman aged 25 to 39 with Graves disease. Both conserved end residues are part of each CDR3. The D gene is left open where the match is weak. A row's size may be missing; if present it is once, few, many or a size class.

V gene: TRBV5-1; D gene: TRBD2; J gene: TRBJ2-1; clone size: many; CDR3 DNA: TGCGCCAGCAGCGCAGCCGGGACTAGCGGGAGCCACGGGGATGAGCAGTTCTTC; CDR3 protein: CASSAAGTSGSHGDEQFF
V gene: TRBV5-1; D gene: -; J gene: TRBJ2-4; clone size: -; CDR3 DNA: TGCGCCAGCAGCTTGGCGTCGGAAAACATTCAGTACTTC; CDR3 protein: CASSLASENIQYF
V gene: TRBV20-1; D gene: -; J gene: TRBJ2-3; clone size: many; CDR3 DNA: TGCAGTGCTAGAGGGGGATATAGCACAGATACGCAGTATTTT; CDR3 protein: CSARGGYSTDTQYF
V gene: TRBV12-3/TRBV12-4; D gene: -; J gene: TRBJ1-2; clone size: many; CDR3 DNA: TGTGCCAGCAGTTTTGGCGAGTCCCCGTCGGTCGGCTACACCTTC; CDR3 protein: CASSFGESPSVGYTF
V gene: TRBV10-1; D gene: TRBD1; J gene: TRBJ2-3; clone size: many; CDR3 DNA: TGCGCCAGCAGTGAGGATCCAGGGGGCAGCGTAGATACGCAGTATTTT; CDR3 protein: CASSEDPGGSVDTQYF
V gene: TRBV28; D gene: -; J gene: TRBJ1-3; clone size: many; CDR3 DNA: TGTGCCAGCAGTTATGACTCCGGAAACACCATATATTTT; CDR3 protein: CASSYDSGNTIYF
V gene: TRBV20-1; D gene: -; J gene: TRBJ1-2; clone size: once; CDR3 DNA: TGCAGTGCTATAGGGACATCAGGAGGCTACACCTTC; CDR3 protein: CSAIGTSGGYTF
V gene: TRBV7-2; D gene: -; J gene: TRBJ1-2; clone size: many; CDR3 DNA: TGTGCCAGCAGGAGCCTTGGGGACTATGGCTACACCTTC; CDR3 protein: CASRSLGDYGYTF
V gene: TRBV4-1; D gene: TRBD2; J gene: TRBJ2-7; clone size: -; CDR3 DNA: TGCGCCAGCAGCCAAGTCCCTAGCGGGACCTCCTACGAGCAGTACTTC; CDR3 protein: CASSQVPSGTSYEQYF
V gene: TRBV10-3; D gene: -; J gene: TRBJ2-4; clone size: few; CDR3 DNA: TGTGCCATCAGTGAGTCGGAGCCTAGAGGGGTCATTCAGTACTTC; CDR3 protein: CAISESEPRGVIQYF
V gene: TRBV5-1; D gene: -; J gene: TRBJ1-1; clone size: few; CDR3 DNA: TGCGCCAGCAGCTTGACAGGGTTAAGTACTGAAGCTTTCTTT; CDR3 protein: CASSLTGLSTEAFF
V gene: TRBV6-1; D gene: -; J gene: TRBJ2-7; clone size: many; CDR3 DNA: TGTGCCAGCAGTGCCGCCTACGAGCAGTACTTC; CDR3 protein: CASSAAYEQYF
V gene: TRBV28; D gene: -; J gene: TRBJ2-1; clone size: many; CDR3 DNA: TGTGCCAGCAGTTTAGTCCTTGACAATGAGCAGTTCTTC; CDR3 protein: CASSLVLDNEQFF
V gene: TRBV6-1; D gene: -; J gene: TRBJ2-3; clone size: few; CDR3 DNA: TGTGCCAGCAGTAATAGGGGCAGGATAAGCACAGATACGCAGTATTTT; CDR3 protein: CASSNRGRISTDTQYF
V gene: TRBV6-9; D gene: -; J gene: TRBJ2-7; clone size: -; CDR3 DNA: TGTGCCAGCAGTTATAGGGGAAACCTCTACGAGCAGTACTTC; CDR3 protein: CASSYRGNLYEQYF
V gene: TRBV5-8; D gene: -; J gene: TRBJ2-6; clone size: few; CDR3 DNA: TGTGCCAGCAGCTTACCGGGGGCACCTTCTGGGGCCAACGTCCTGACTTTC; CDR3 protein: CASSLPGAPSGANVLTF
V gene: TRBV14; D gene: TRBD1; J gene: TRBJ2-5; clone size: -; CDR3 DNA: TGTGCCAGCAGCCCTAACAGGGGGCCTCAAGAGACCCAGTACTTC; CDR3 protein: CASSPNRGPQETQYF
V gene: TRBV7-9; D gene: -; J gene: TRBJ2-1; clone size: -; CDR3 DNA: TGTGCCAGCAGCTCAACGCCCCATGAGCAGTTCTTC; CDR3 protein: CASSSTPHEQFF
V gene: TRBV7-2; D gene: -; J gene: TRBJ1-2; clone size: many; CDR3 DNA: TGTGCCAGCAGCCCCCGGGAGAAGAACTATGGCTACACCTTC; CDR3 protein: CASSPREKNYGYTF
V gene: TRBV28; D gene: -; J gene: TRBJ2-7; clone size: many; CDR3 DNA: TGTGCCAGCAGTTTAAGGGAGTCCTACGAGCAGTACTTC; CDR3 protein: CASSLRESYEQYF
V gene: TRBV6-1; D gene: -; J gene: TRBJ2-7; clone size: many; CDR3 DNA: TGTGCCAGCACCTCCCGGGCAGGTCGATCCTCCTACGAGCAGTACTTC; CDR3 protein: CASTSRAGRSSYEQYF
V gene: TRBV2; D gene: TRBD1; J gene: TRBJ1-2; clone size: many; CDR3 DNA: TGTGCCAGCAGTTCCGGGGACAGGGAGGTAGAGGGCTACACCTTC; CDR3 protein: CASSSGDREVEGYTF
V gene: TRBV5-1; D gene: -; J gene: TRBJ2-1; clone size: -; CDR3 DNA: TGCGCCAGCAGCTTGGCCGGCAGGGGAAATTACAATGAGCAGTTCTTC; CDR3 protein: CASSLAGRGNYNEQFF
V gene: TRBV12-3/TRBV12-4; D gene: -; J gene: TRBJ2-3; clone size: many; CDR3 DNA: TGTGCCAGCAGTTTAGGTTCAGTCGGAGATACGCAGTATTTT; CDR3 protein: CASSLGSVGDTQYF
V gene: TRBV29-1; D gene: -; J gene: TRBJ2-7; clone size: few; CDR3 DNA: TGCAGCGTTAGCGGGTCGCTCTCCTACGAGCAGTACTTC; CDR3 protein: CSVSGSLSYEQYF
V gene: TRBV7-3; D gene: TRBD1; J gene: TRBJ2-1; clone size: once; CDR3 DNA: TGTGCCAGCAGCTTGGACAGGGTTAGTGAGCAGTTCTTC; CDR3 protein: CASSLDRVSEQFF
V gene: TRBV9; D gene: -; J gene: TRBJ2-2; clone size: -; CDR3 DNA: TGTGCCAGCAGCGTAGATATCGCCCGAGGGACCGGGGAGCTGTTTTTT; CDR3 protein: CASSVDIARGTGELFF
V gene: TRBV27; D gene: TRBD1; J gene: TRBJ2-5; clone size: many; CDR3 DNA: TGTGCCAGCAGTTTCGGGGGACAGGGAGGCGAGACCCAGTACTTC; CDR3 protein: CASSFGGQGGETQYF
V gene: TRBV18; D gene: TRBD1; J gene: TRBJ1-2; clone size: many; CDR3 DNA: TGTGCCAGCTCACCAAGCGCCGGGACAGTTAACTATGGCTACACCTTC; CDR3 protein: CASSPSAGTVNYGYTF
V gene: TRBV27; D gene: -; J gene: TRBJ2-5; clone size: -; CDR3 DNA: TGTGCCAGCAGCAGCCCGGGGATGGGCCTAGAGACCCAGTACTTC; CDR3 protein: CASSSPGMGLETQYF
V gene: TRBV4-1; D gene: -; J gene: TRBJ1-1; clone size: once; CDR3 DNA: TGCGCCAGCAGCTTCGGGACGGGCACTGAAGCTTTCTTT; CDR3 protein: CASSFGTGTEAFF
V gene: TRBV28; D gene: TRBD1; J gene: TRBJ1-5; clone size: many; CDR3 DNA: TGTGCCAGCAGTTTAGCGGGACAGTATCAGCCCCAGCATTTT; CDR3 protein: CASSLAGQYQPQHF
V gene: TRBV5-1; D gene: TRBD2; J gene: TRBJ2-1; clone size: few; CDR3 DNA: TGCGCCAGCAGCTTGGTTCGTAGCGGGAGCTTTAATGAGCAGTTCTTC; CDR3 protein: CASSLVRSGSFNEQFF
V gene: TRBV6-1; D gene: -; J gene: TRBJ1-1; clone size: many; CDR3 DNA: TGTGCCAGCAGTGAATTGAGAGTACTGGGTTTCTTT; CDR3 protein: CASSELRVLGFF
V gene: TRBV29-1; D gene: TRBD2; J gene: TRBJ2-7; clone size: -; CDR3 DNA: TGCAGCGTTCGGACTAGCGCGTCCTACGAGCAGTACTTC; CDR3 protein: CSVRTSASYEQYF
V gene: TRBV18; D gene: TRBD1; J gene: TRBJ2-7; clone size: -; CDR3 DNA: TGTGCCAGCTCACCCCCCGGGACAGTCTACGAGCAGTACTTC; CDR3 protein: CASSPPGTVYEQYF
V gene: TRBV7-2; D gene: -; J gene: TRBJ2-1; clone size: many; CDR3 DNA: TGTGCCAGCAACGTAAATGGGGTGGGGTCCTACAATGAGCAGTTCTTC; CDR3 protein: CASNVNGVGSYNEQFF
V gene: TRBV10-3; D gene: -; J gene: TRBJ2-1; clone size: few; CDR3 DNA: TGTGCCATCAGTGAGTCCCTCGAGCAGTTCTTC; CDR3 protein: CAISESLEQFF
V gene: TRBV3-1; D gene: -; J gene: TRBJ2-2; clone size: many; CDR3 DNA: TGTGCCAGCAGCCAAGCCGGGGGGCTTGGCACCGGGGAGCTGTTTTTT; CDR3 protein: CASSQAGGLGTGELFF